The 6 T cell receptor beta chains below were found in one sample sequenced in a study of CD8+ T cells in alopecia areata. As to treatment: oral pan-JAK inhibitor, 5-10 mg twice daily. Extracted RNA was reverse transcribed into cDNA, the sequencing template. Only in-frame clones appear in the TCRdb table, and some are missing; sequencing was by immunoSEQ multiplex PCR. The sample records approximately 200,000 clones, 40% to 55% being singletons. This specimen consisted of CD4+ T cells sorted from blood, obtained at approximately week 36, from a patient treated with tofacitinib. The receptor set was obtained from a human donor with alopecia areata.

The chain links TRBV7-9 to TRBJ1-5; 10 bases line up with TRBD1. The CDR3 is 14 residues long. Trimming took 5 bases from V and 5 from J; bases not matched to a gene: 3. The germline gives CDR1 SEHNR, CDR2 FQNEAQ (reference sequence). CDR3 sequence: CASSPGQGDQPQHF. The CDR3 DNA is TGTGCCAGCAGCCCCGGACAGGGGGATCAGCCCCAGCATTTT. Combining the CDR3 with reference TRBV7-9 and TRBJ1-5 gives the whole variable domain DTGVSQNPRHKITKRGQNVTFRCDPISEHNRLYWYRQTLGQGPEFLTYFQNEAQLEKSRLLSDRFSAERPKGSFSTLEIQRTEQGDSAMYLCASSPGQGDQPQHFGDGTRLSIL.

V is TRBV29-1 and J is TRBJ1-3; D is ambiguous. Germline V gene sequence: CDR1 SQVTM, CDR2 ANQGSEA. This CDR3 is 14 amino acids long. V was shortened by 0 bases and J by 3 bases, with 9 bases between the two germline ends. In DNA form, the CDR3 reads TGCAGCGTTGAAGAACCCCGCGGTGGAAACACCATATATTTT. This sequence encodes CSVEEPRGGNTIYF.

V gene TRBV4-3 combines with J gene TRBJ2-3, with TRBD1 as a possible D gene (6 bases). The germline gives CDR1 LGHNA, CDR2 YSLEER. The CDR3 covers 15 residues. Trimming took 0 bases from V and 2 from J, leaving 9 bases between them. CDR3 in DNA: TGCGCCAGCAGCCAAGAGAACAGGGCCACAGATACGCAGTATTTT. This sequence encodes CASSQENRATDTQYF.

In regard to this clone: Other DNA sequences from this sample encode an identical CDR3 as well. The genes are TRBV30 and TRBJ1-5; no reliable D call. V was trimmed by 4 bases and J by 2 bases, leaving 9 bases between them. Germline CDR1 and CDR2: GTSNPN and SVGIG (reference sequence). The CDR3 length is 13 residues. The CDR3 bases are TGTGCCTGGAACACTCGGGGCAATCAGCCCCAGCATTTT. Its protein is CAWNTRGNQPQHF.

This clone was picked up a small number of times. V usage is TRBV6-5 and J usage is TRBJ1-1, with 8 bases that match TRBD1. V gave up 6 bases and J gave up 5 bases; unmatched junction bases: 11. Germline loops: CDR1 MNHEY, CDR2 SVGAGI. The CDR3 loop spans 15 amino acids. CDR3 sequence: CASSLADRVITEAFF. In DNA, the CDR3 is TGTGCCAGCAGCCTGGCGGACAGGGTTATTACTGAAGCTTTCTTT.

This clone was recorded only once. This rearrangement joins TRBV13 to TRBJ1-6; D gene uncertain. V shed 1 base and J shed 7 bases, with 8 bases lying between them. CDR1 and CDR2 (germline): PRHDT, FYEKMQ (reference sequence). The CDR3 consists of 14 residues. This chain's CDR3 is CASSLVGGNSPLHF. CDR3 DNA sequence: TGTGCCAGCAGCTTAGTTGGTGGGAATTCACCCCTCCACTTT.